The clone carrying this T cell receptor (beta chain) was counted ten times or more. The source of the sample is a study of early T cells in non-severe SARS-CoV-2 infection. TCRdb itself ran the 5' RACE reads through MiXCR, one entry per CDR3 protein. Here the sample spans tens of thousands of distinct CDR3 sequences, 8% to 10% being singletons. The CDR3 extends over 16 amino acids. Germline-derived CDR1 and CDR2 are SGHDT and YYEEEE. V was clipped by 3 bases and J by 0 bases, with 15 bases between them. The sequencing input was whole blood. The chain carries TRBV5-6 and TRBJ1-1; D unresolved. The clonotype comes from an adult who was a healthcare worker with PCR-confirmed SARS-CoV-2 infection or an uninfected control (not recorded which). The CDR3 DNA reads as TGTGCCAGCAGCTCCCGGGTAGGGATTATGAACACTGAAGCTTTCTTT. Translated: CASSSRVGIMNTEAFF. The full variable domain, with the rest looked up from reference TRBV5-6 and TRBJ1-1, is DAGVTQSPTHLIKTRGQQVTLRCSPKSGHDTVSWYQQALGQGPQFIFQYYEEEERQRGNFPDRFSGHQFPNYSSELNVNALLLGDSALYLCASSSRVGIMNTEAFFGQGTRLTVV.